These 25 T cell receptor beta chains came from one sample sequenced in a study of shared clonotypes between healthy human individuals (dated by TCRdb to 2018 to 2021). Library prep was done by the immunoSEQ multiplex PCR assay. TCRdb carries this immuneACCESS record with in-frame sequences only. Its versions omit some clonotypes, under half of them owing to an unresolved V gene in the studies checked, with the rest unexplained. This sample gives a few million clones in total; nearly 97% of them show up just once. Clones ranked in the top ten supply roughly 0.13% of the sample. Material: naive CD4+ T cells sorted from blood. The cell subset or site tag for this specimen amounts to: CD45RA+ positively selected. The receptor set was obtained from a man younger than 35 in good health.

The chain joins TRBV7-9 to TRBJ2-7, with TRBD1 as a possible D gene (6 bases). The V gene lost 3 bases and the J gene lost 4 bases, with 13 bases spanning the gap. The CDR3 totals 14 residues. Per germline, CDR1 SEHNR and CDR2 FQNEAQ (reference sequence). The CDR3 DNA sequence: TGTGCCAGCAGCTTCAAACAGGGAAGTTACGAGCAGTACTTC. This sequence encodes CASSFKQGSYEQYF.

This clone was seen a single time. V and J are TRBV18 and TRBJ2-5; the D gene could be TRBD1 or TRBD2 (6 bases each). CDR3 length: 15 residues. The germline V gene encodes CDR1 KGHSH and CDR2 LQKENI. Trimming shortened V by 5 bases and J by 2 bases, and 15 bases separated the two germline ends. The CDR3 DNA sequence: TGTGCCAGCTCATCGCAGCAGGGGACTCAAGAGACCCAGTACTTC. Its protein is CASSSQQGTQETQYF.

Concerning this clone: Other DNA sequences within the sample encode an identical CDR3. V and J are TRBV7-9 and TRBJ2-3; D not certain. V was shortened by 5 bases and J by 3 bases, with 12 bases between the two germline ends. This CDR3 is built from 14 residues. Germline V gene sequence: CDR1 SEHNR, CDR2 FQNEAQ (reference sequence). This CDR3 reads CASSLAVLTDTQYF. CDR3 sequence (DNA): TGTGCCAGCAGCCTCGCGGTTTTAACAGATACGCAGTATTTT.

This clone is a singleton in its sample. This chain links TRBV19 with TRBJ2-7, with a possible D match to TRBD1 (6 bases). CDR1 and CDR2 from the germline V gene are LNHDA and SQIVND (reference sequence). Trimming took off 6 bases at V and 0 bases at J, with 12 bases between the two ends. The CDR3 sequence is 14 residues long. The CDR3 coding sequence is TGTGCCAGTAGCCAAACAGGGAACTCCTACGAGCAGTACTTC. Translated, it gives CASSQTGNSYEQYF.

This sequence joins TRBV18 and TRBJ2-2; 9 bases align to TRBD1. The junction had 7 bases not matched to a gene; V was cut back by 6 bases and J by 5 bases. The CDR3 totals 15 residues. Germline CDR1 KGHSH, CDR2 LQKENI. CDR3: CASSAGTGRTGELFF. DNA of the CDR3: TGTGCCAGCTCCGCCGGGACAGGGCGGACCGGGGAGCTGTTTTTT.

The J gene is TRBJ1-6, the V gene TRBV4-1; D may be TRBD1 (6 bases). Germline values: CDR1 MGHRA, CDR2 YSYEKL. The CDR3 sequence is 15 residues long. V lost 3 bases and J 14 bases, leaving 20 bases between the germline ends. The CDR3 is CASSQSGQPLVALHF. Written as DNA, the CDR3 is TGCGCCAGCAGCCAGTCCGGACAGCCCCTTGTGGCCCTCCACTTT.

The chain employs TRBV11-2 and TRBJ2-2, with 8 bases fitting TRBD2. Unmatched junction bases numbered 0, after V lost 0 bases and J lost 6 bases. This CDR3 region has 14 residues. CDR1 is SGHAT, CDR2 FQNNGV, per germline. CDR3 coding DNA: TGTGCCAGCAGCTTAGACGGGGGGGCCGGGGAGCTGTTTTTT. Protein sequence: CASSLDGGAGELFF.

Worth noting for this clone: The same CDR3 also results from other DNA sequences found in this sample. This chain uses TRBV2 with TRBJ2-7; 13 bases are shared with TRBD2. The CDR3 totals 13 residues. Germline V lookup: CDR1 SNHLY, CDR2 FYNNEI. V shed 8 bases and J 4 bases; nucleotides not matched to a gene: 2. The CDR3 DNA reads as TGTGCCAGCCGACTAGCGGGAGGTTACGAGCAGTACTTC. Amino acids: CASRLAGGYEQYF.

The rearrangement links TRBV4-1 to TRBJ2-3; no clear D gene. Germline loops: CDR1 MGHRA, CDR2 YSYEKL. Trimming pared 1 base from V and 2 bases from J, leaving 10 bases between. The CDR3 extends over 15 amino acids. CDR3 in amino acids: CASSQVGHHTDTQYF. In DNA form, the CDR3 reads TGCGCCAGCAGCCAAGTTGGGCATCACACAGATACGCAGTATTTT.

The chain joins TRBV10-3 to TRBJ1-6; unclear D gene. The CDR3 is made up of 13 amino acids. The germline V and J ends were trimmed by 3 bases and 10 bases, with 10 bases remaining between them. Germline assignment: CDR1 ENHRY and CDR2 SYGVKD. CDR3 region: CAISDQVGSPLHF. The CDR3, as DNA: TGTGCCATCAGTGATCAGGTCGGGTCACCCCTCCACTTT.

As for this clone: The sample holds other DNA sequences that translate to the same CDR3. The chain is built from TRBV5-1 and TRBJ2-1; possibly TRBD2 for D (5 bases). This CDR3 has 15 residues. Germline assignment: CDR1 SGHRS and CDR2 YFSETQ. V lost 3 bases to trimming and J lost 1 base, with 11 bases between them. CDR3 in DNA: TGCGCCAGCAGCTCCGAGGGAGCATCCTACAATGAGCAGTTCTTC. This encodes CASSSEGASYNEQFF. The whole variable domain, filled in from reference TRBV5-1 and TRBJ2-1, reads KAGVTQTPRYLIKTRGQQVTLSCSPISGHRSVSWYQQTPGQGLQFLFEYFSETQRNKGNFPGRFSGRQFSNSRSEMNVSTLELGDSALYLCASSSEGASYNEQFFGPGTRLTVL.

This clone was found a few times. This chain connects TRBV16 to TRBJ1-5; D remains unclear. Germline V gene lookup returns CDR1 KGHSY and CDR2 FQNENV. The CDR3 runs 14 residues. Trimming took off 0 bases at V and 1 base at J, with 4 bases between the two ends. CDR3 region: CASSQSWSNQPQHF. CDR3 bases: TGTGCCAGCAGCCAATCGTGGAGCAATCAGCCCCAGCATTTT.

With respect to this clone: In the same sample, other DNA sequences code for this CDR3. The rearrangement joins TRBV7-9 to TRBJ1-1, with D maybe TRBD1 (5 bases). The germline V gene encodes CDR1 SEHNR and CDR2 FQNEAQ (reference sequence). The V end lost 3 bases, the J end lost 4 bases, and 9 bases lay between the germline ends. The CDR3 has 13 residues. The chain's CDR3 is CASSLRGGTEAFF. CDR3 DNA: TGTGCCAGCAGCTTGCGGGGGGGCACTGAAGCTTTCTTT.

This sequence joins TRBV4-1 and TRBJ2-4; D is possibly TRBD1 (6 bases). Per germline, CDR1 MGHRA and CDR2 YSYEKL. The CDR3 extends over 18 amino acids. The V end lost 1 base, the J end lost 0 bases, and 16 bases lay between the germline ends. CDR3 sequence: CASSQGQTGLIAKNIQYF. The CDR3 DNA reads TGCGCCAGCAGCCAAGGCCAGACAGGCCTAATAGCCAAAAACATTCAGTACTTC.

The rearrangement joins TRBV19 to TRBJ1-2; tentative D call: TRBD1 (5 bases). This CDR3 spans 13 amino acids. V was shortened by 7 bases and J by 3 bases, with 12 bases between the two germline ends. Germline loops: CDR1 LNHDA, CDR2 SQIVND (reference sequence). The CDR3 here is CASTPDTYYGYTF. Written as DNA, the CDR3 is TGTGCCAGTACCCCGGACACCTACTATGGCTACACCTTC.

This chain links TRBV7-9 with TRBJ2-3; maybe TRBD1 (6 bases). This CDR3 comprises 16 residues. The germline V and J ends were trimmed by 5 bases and 0 bases, with 15 bases remaining between them. Germline CDR1 and CDR2: SEHNR and FQNEAQ (reference sequence). The CDR3 spells CASSPAKGVSTDTQYF. CDR3 DNA sequence: TGTGCCAGCAGCCCCGCAAAGGGGGTTAGCACAGATACGCAGTATTTT.

This sequence joins TRBV28 and TRBJ2-7; 7 bases are a match to TRBD2. Germline V gene data show CDR1 as MDHEN and CDR2 as SYDVKM. CDR3 size: 14 residues. J was trimmed by 5 bases and V by 3 bases; bases with no gene match: 7. The CDR3 DNA follows: TGTGCCAGCAGTTTGGGGGGGGTTAGGAACGAGCAGTACTTC. This sequence encodes CASSLGGVRNEQYF.

This chain joins TRBV30 and TRBJ1-5; D unresolved. This CDR3 has 13 residues. V was pared by 2 bases and J by 6 bases, with 11 bases between. The germline CDR1 and CDR2 sequences are GTSNPN and SVGIG (reference sequence). The CDR3 sequence is CAWSTAATQPQHF. Written as DNA, the CDR3 is TGTGCCTGGAGTACGGCGGCTACTCAGCCCCAGCATTTT.

J is TRBJ1-2 and V is TRBV27, with a tentative D call TRBD1 (5 bases). V lost 4 bases to trimming and J lost 8 bases, with 17 bases between them. The CDR3 covers 14 residues. The germline gives CDR1 MNHEY, CDR2 SMNVEV (reference sequence). Written as DNA, the CDR3 is TGTGCCAGCAGTTCCCCGATTAGGGGCAGGGGCTACACCTTC. Protein product: CASSSPIRGRGYTF.

The chain links TRBV19 to TRBJ1-5; 9 bases align to TRBD1. The CDR3 contains 18 residues. The J segment lost 5 bases and the V segment lost 4 bases, leaving 15 bases of the junction unmatched. CDR1 is LNHDA and CDR2 is SQIVND in the germline V gene (reference sequence). This chain's CDR3 is CASSNYGSGTGYDQPQHF. As DNA, the CDR3 is TGTGCCAGTAGTAACTATGGGTCCGGGACAGGGTACGATCAGCCCCAGCATTTT.

The table lists this clone with a few counts. This chain connects TRBV7-9 to TRBJ1-4, with 8 bases aligning to TRBD1. The germline V gene encodes CDR1 SEHNR and CDR2 FQNEAQ (reference sequence). This CDR3 spans 15 amino acids. The V and J ends lost 4 bases and 2 bases, in that order; junction bases with no gene match: 3. The CDR3 sequence is CASSSDRVTNEKLFF. DNA for the CDR3: TGTGCCAGCAGCTCGGACAGGGTGACTAATGAAAAACTGTTTTTT.

In its sample, this clone was seen once. The rearrangement joins TRBV27 to TRBJ2-7, with 11 bases matching TRBD1. Unmatched junction bases numbered 7, after V lost 6 bases and J lost 0 bases. CDR3 length: 16 amino acids. Germline V CDR1 and CDR2: MNHEY, SMNVEV (reference sequence). The CDR3 loop reads CASSVSGTGGSYEQYF. The CDR3 DNA reads as TGTGCCAGCAGCGTCTCCGGGACAGGGGGCTCCTACGAGCAGTACTTC.

This clone was observed a single time. V is TRBV11-2 and J is TRBJ1-4, with D perhaps matching TRBD1 (5 bases). Looked up from germline, CDR1 is SGHAT and CDR2 is FQNNGV. The CDR3 runs 15 residues. V gave up 1 base and J gave up 8 bases, with 14 bases separating them. The CDR3 DNA is TGTGCCAGCAGCTTAGGTCGGGCAGGGAGCGAAAAACTGTTTTTT. It is translated as CASSLGRAGSEKLFF.

The rearrangement uses TRBV5-1 and TRBJ2-1; a possible D gene is TRBD2 (5 bases). Germline CDR1 and CDR2: SGHRS and YFSETQ. Between the trimmed V and J ends, which lost 2 bases and 7 bases, there was a span of 7 bases. The CDR3 is 12 amino acids. The CDR3 coding sequence is TGCGCCAGCAGCTTATGGAGGAATGAGCAGTTCTTC. Protein sequence: CASSLWRNEQFF.

This chain connects TRBV5-4 to TRBJ1-2; 8 bases line up with TRBD1. Germline CDR1 SGHNT, CDR2 YYREEE (reference sequence). Germline trimming cut 4 bases from V and 4 bases from J; bases unmatched to any gene: 6. CDR3 size: 14 residues. CDR3: CASSPDRVVYGYTF. DNA of the CDR3: TGTGCCAGCAGCCCGGACAGGGTGGTCTATGGCTACACCTTC.